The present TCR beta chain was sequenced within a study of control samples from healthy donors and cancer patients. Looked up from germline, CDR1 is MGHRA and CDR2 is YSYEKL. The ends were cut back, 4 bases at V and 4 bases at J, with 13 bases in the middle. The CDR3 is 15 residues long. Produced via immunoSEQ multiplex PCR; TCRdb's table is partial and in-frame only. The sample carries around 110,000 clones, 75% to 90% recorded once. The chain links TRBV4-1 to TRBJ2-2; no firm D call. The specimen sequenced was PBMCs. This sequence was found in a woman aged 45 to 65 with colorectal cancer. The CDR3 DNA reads TGCGCCAGCAGCCTAGAACTCCGAGGCACCGGGGAGCTGTTTTTT. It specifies CASSLELRGTGELFF.